The rows below give T cell receptor beta chains drawn from one sample of a study of shared clonotypes between healthy human individuals. Using immunoSEQ multiplex PCR, the repertoire was profiled, and TCRdb retains in-frame clones only, with some absent. The sample holds some 2.1 million clones, about 95% seen once. The sequenced material came from naive CD8+ T cells sorted from blood. All receptors derive from a man younger than 35 in good health. Each CDR3 is given with its conserved first and last residue. A D gene is named only where the DNA matches it firmly. For some rows the clone size is stated as once, few or many, or as a class when expanded; others skip it.

v_gene	d_gene	j_gene	abundance	CDR3aa	CDR3nt
TRBV9	-	TRBJ1-1	-	CASSAPPRDTEAFF	TGTGCCAGCAGCGCCCCCCCCAGGGACACTGAAGCTTTCTTT
TRBV7-2	-	TRBJ1-1	-	CASSLVGNGAEAFF	TGTGCCAGCAGCTTAGTAGGGAACGGGGCTGAAGCTTTCTTT
TRBV29-1	TRBD1	TRBJ2-7	-	CSVDGTGAPYEQYF	TGCAGCGTCGACGGGACAGGGGCCCCTTACGAGCAGTACTTC
TRBV27	-	TRBJ2-7	-	CASSFQVEGSEQYF	TGTGCCAGCAGTTTTCAAGTCGAGGGTTCCGAGCAGTACTTC
TRBV5-6	TRBD2	TRBJ2-7	-	CASSPGTTYEQYF	TGTGCCAGCAGCCCCGGGACTACCTACGAGCAGTACTTC
TRBV20-1	-	TRBJ2-1	-	CSASDNEQFF	TGCAGTGCTAGCGACAATGAGCAGTTCTTC
TRBV6-1	TRBD2	TRBJ2-1	-	CASSERGMGGGPYNEQFF	TGTGCCAGCAGTGAAAGAGGGATGGGCGGGGGGCCCTACAATGAGCAGTTCTTC
TRBV7-9	-	TRBJ1-1	once	CASSLAFGGITEAFF	TGTGCCAGCAGCTTAGCGTTCGGGGGAATCACTGAAGCTTTCTTT
TRBV27	TRBD2	TRBJ2-1	-	CATRLAGNNEQFF	TGTGCCACCAGACTAGCGGGTAACAATGAGCAGTTCTTC
TRBV4-1	TRBD2	TRBJ2-1	-	CASSQVSGGMDEQFF	TGCGCCAGCAGCCAAGTTAGCGGGGGGATGGATGAGCAGTTCTTC
TRBV13	TRBD1	TRBJ2-7	-	CASSLDRGYEQYF	TGTGCCAGCAGCCTCGACAGGGGCTACGAGCAGTACTTC
TRBV14	-	TRBJ2-2	-	CASSQLGQLGGELFF	TGTGCCAGCAGCCAATTAGGACAACTAGGCGGGGAGCTGTTTTTT
TRBV15	-	TRBJ1-3	once	CATSRVPQGNTIYF	TGTGCCACCAGCAGAGTTCCTCAGGGAAACACCATATATTTT
TRBV4-1	-	TRBJ2-7	-	CASSQVIRGNYEQYF	TGCGCCAGCAGCCAAGTCATTCGAGGGAACTACGAGCAGTACTTC